A selection of T cell receptor beta chains follows, all from one sample in a study of shared clonotypes between healthy human individuals. Sequencing was performed with immunoSEQ multiplex PCR; in TCRdb, only in-frame clones are kept and a portion is missing. Of roughly 590,000 clones listed, over 95% are singletons. Sequencing input: naive CD8+ T cells sorted from blood. Receptors were obtained from a woman aged 25 to 39 in good health. The CDR3 runs from the conserved cysteine through the conserved F or W. The order of the fields is CDR3 DNA, CDR3 protein, J gene, V gene, clone size, D gene. A D gene is named only where the DNA matches it firmly. Size values are once, few and many counts, or a class for expanded clones, and some rows have none.

TGTGCCAGCAGGGAGATAGCGGGAGAACCCTACGAGCAGTACTTC CASREIAGEPYEQYF TRBJ2-7 TRBV7-7 . TRBD2
TGTGCCAGCAGCCACCACCCCTTAGATCCAGATGTCGATGGCTACACCTTC CASSHHPLDPDVDGYTF TRBJ1-2 TRBV7-9 . .
TGTGCCAGCAGCTTGTATTCGGGGGGTCAGCCCCAGCATTTT CASSLYSGGQPQHF TRBJ1-5 TRBV5-6 . .
TGTGCCAGCAGTTCAAATTCAGGGGACAATGGCTATGGCTACACCTTC CASSSNSGDNGYGYTF TRBJ1-2 TRBV28 . .
TGCGCCAGCAGTGAGTCAATCTCCTACGAGCAGTACTTC CASSESISYEQYF TRBJ2-7 TRBV10-1 once .
TGTGCCAGCAGCTTAGCGTGGGACAATGACAATGAGCAGTTCTTC CASSLAWDNDNEQFF TRBJ2-1 TRBV7-2 . .
TGCGCCAGCAGCTCCCAGGGAGAATCCACCTACGAGCAGTACTTC CASSSQGESTYEQYF TRBJ2-7 TRBV5-1 . .
TGTGCCAGCAGTCTCGGGACTAGCGGGGCCACAGATACGCAGTATTTT CASSLGTSGATDTQYF TRBJ2-3 TRBV27 . TRBD2
TGCGCCAGCAGCCAACATGACAGAGTCGTCATGAACACTGAAGCTTTCTTT CASSQHDRVVMNTEAFF TRBJ1-1 TRBV4-1 . .
TGTGCCAGCAGTTTTCCAACAGGGGGCAAAGCTTTCTTT CASSFPTGGKAFF TRBJ1-1 TRBV28 . TRBD1
TGTGCCAGCAGCTTAGTCACAGGCCATAGCTCCTACAATGAGCAGTTCTTC CASSLVTGHSSYNEQFF TRBJ2-1 TRBV11-2 . .
TGTGCCAGCAGCCGGGGGACAGGGGTGAACACTGAAGCTTTCTTT CASSRGTGVNTEAFF TRBJ1-1 TRBV27 once TRBD1
TGCGCCAGCAGCCAAGTATCCACAGATACGCAGTATTTT CASSQVSTDTQYF TRBJ2-3 TRBV4-1 . .
TGTGCCAGCAGCTTCAAAAATATGGTGGGGGGATTTAGTTACGAGCAGTACTTC CASSFKNMVGGFSYEQYF TRBJ2-7 TRBV7-2 . .
TGTGCCAGCAGCCTGTGGGTGGGGAACATTCAGTACTTC CASSLWVGNIQYF TRBJ2-4 TRBV5-5 . .
TGCGCCAACGACTACCCAGGGGATAGCAATCAGCCCCAGCATTTT CANDYPGDSNQPQHF TRBJ1-5 TRBV10-1 . .
TGTGCCAGCAGCTTAGTCCCCCTCGAGGGAGACTACGAGCAGTACTTC CASSLVPLEGDYEQYF TRBJ2-7 TRBV7-2 . .
TGTGCCAGCAGCGTTCTTGAGTGGTCGGGTCTTGATGGCTACACCTTC CASSVLEWSGLDGYTF TRBJ1-2 TRBV9 few .
TGTGCCAGCAGTGAATTCGGGGTTTGGGAGACCCAGTACTTC CASSEFGVWETQYF TRBJ2-5 TRBV6-1 . .
TGTGCCAGCCAACCAGCGGGAGCTGTCTACGAGCAGTACTTC CASQPAGAVYEQYF TRBJ2-7 TRBV7-2 . TRBD2
TGTGCCAGCAGTTCGAGGGTTTGGCCCACTGAAGCTTTCTTT CASSSRVWPTEAFF TRBJ1-1 TRBV28 . .
TGTGCCAGCAGTTTATCCCCCAGGTGGGGGTCCGAAGCTTTCTTT CASSLSPRWGSEAFF TRBJ1-1 TRBV28 . .
TGTGCCAGCAGTCAACAGGGAAACACCATATATTTT CASSQQGNTIYF TRBJ1-3 TRBV5-6 . .
TGTGCCAGCCAGGAGGGGTTTAAGGCCGGGGAGCTGTTTTTT CASQEGFKAGELFF TRBJ2-2 TRBV6-1 . .
TGTGCCAGCAGTTCGCTAGCGGGAGAAGAGACCCAGTACTTC CASSSLAGEETQYF TRBJ2-5 TRBV27 . TRBD2
TGCGCCAGCAGCCAAGGGGACAGGGATCCCTATGGCTACACCTTC CASSQGDRDPYGYTF TRBJ1-2 TRBV4-1 . TRBD1
TGCAGCGTTGTGACAGGGAGGATCGGGACTAGCTCCTACGAGCAGTACTTC CSVVTGRIGTSSYEQYF TRBJ2-7 TRBV29-1 . .
TGTGCCAGCGAGGCCAGGGAGGCCACTGAAGCTTTCTTT CASEAREATEAFF TRBJ1-1 TRBV6-6 . .
TGTGCCAGCAGCGAACCTTTTGTCGGGAGTCCACAAGAGACCCAGTACTTC CASSEPFVGSPQETQYF TRBJ2-5 TRBV7-9 . .
TGTGCCAGCAGCTTGGCAGCCGAGGGGGGAACCGGGGAGCTGTTTTTT CASSLAAEGGTGELFF TRBJ2-2 TRBV5-6 once .
TGTGCCAGCAGTGAACTCTTGGGAAACAATCAGCCCCAGCATTTT CASSELLGNNQPQHF TRBJ1-5 TRBV2 . .